The 20 T cell receptor beta chains in this list originate from one sample, sequenced in a study of blood T cells in healthy people across ages. Combining a sample-barcoded 5' primer with a J-beta primer mix, a second PCR ran for about 6 to 12 cycles. MiXCR, run by TCRdb on the 5' RACE reads, gives a single entry per CDR3 protein. The sample has 800,000 to 950,000 distinct CDR3 sequences, almost 30% seen once. Another study also made use of these data, one on T cells of mothers and their children.

Sequencing was done on a sample of blood. These receptors all come from a woman in her 40s in good health.

The chain combines TRBV28 with TRBJ1-5; the D gene is possibly TRBD1 (6 bases). The germline V and J ends were trimmed by 3 bases and 3 bases, with 9 bases remaining between them. CDR1 is MDHEN, CDR2 SYDVKM, per germline. The CDR3 spans 14 residues. The CDR3 spells CASSFGQFNQPQHF. For the CDR3, the DNA is TGTGCCAGCAGTTTTGGACAGTTCAATCAGCCCCAGCATTTT.

A note on this clonotype: Given the absence of the conserved phenylalanine or tryptophan at the CDR3 end, a read error is likely. The rearrangement joins TRBV5-1 to TRBJ1-1; TRBD1 matches 9 bases. CDR1 is SGHRS and CDR2 is YFSETQ in the germline V gene. The J segment lost 6 bases and the V segment lost 9 bases, leaving 18 bases of the junction unmatched. The CDR3 contains 16 residues. The CDR3 nucleotides read TGCGCCATCCCGACCGGGACAGGGTCTGTAATCGCTGAAGCTTTCTTG. This translates into CAIPTGTGSVIAEAFL.

This chain connects TRBV4-1 to TRBJ2-3; TRBD1 might be the D (6 bases). This CDR3 has 16 amino acids. Germline V lookup: CDR1 MGHRA, CDR2 YSYEKL. Trimming shortened V by 1 base and J by 3 bases, and 14 bases separated the two germline ends. This chain's CDR3 is CASSQGPQGKTDTQYF. The CDR3 nucleotides read TGCGCCAGCAGCCAAGGTCCCCAGGGGAAGACAGATACGCAGTATTTT.

The J gene is TRBJ1-5, the V gene TRBV5-6; TRBD1 is a possible D gene (5 bases). Germline CDR1 reads SGHDT; CDR2 reads YYEEEE. Trimming removed 2 bases from V and 2 bases from J, with 8 bases in between. The CDR3 spans 14 residues. In nucleotides, the CDR3 is TGTGCCAGCAGCTTCCAGGGACGCAATCAGCCCCAGCATTTT. Amino acids: CASSFQGRNQPQHF.

J is TRBJ2-1 and V is TRBV20-1; D gene unclear. The J call could be wrong; TRBJ2-7 is a better fit for the DNA end. The CDR3 contains 14 residues. Germline V gives CDR1 DFQATT, CDR2 SNEGSKA (reference sequence). The CDR3 is CSARVPTSYNEQYF. As DNA, the CDR3 is TGCAGTGCTAGGGTCCCCACCTCCTACAATGAGCAGTACTTC.

For this clonotype: Compared with germline, one end of the junction differs, possibly owing to a read error. The rearrangement links TRBV12-3 or TRBV12-4 to TRBJ1-5, with D possibly being TRBD1 (5 bases). The CDR3 runs 14 residues. Here the CDR3 reads CAGSWGGENQPQHF. The CDR3 DNA follows: TGTGCCGGCAGTTGGGGAGGGGAGAATCAGCCCCAGCATTTT.

Ten or more counts support this clonotype. The CDR3 protein is CSARDPTGGTQPQHF. The CDR3 DNA is TGCAGTGCTAGAGATCCAACGGGGGGCACTCAGCCCCAGCATTTT. The V call is TRBV20-1, the J call TRBJ1-5, with TRBD1 as a possible D gene (6 bases). This CDR3 is built from 15 residues. Trimming left V 0 bases short and J 6 bases short, with 15 bases between. The germline CDR1 and CDR2 sequences are DFQATT and SNEGSKA (reference sequence).

There are a few counts of this clonotype. The chain links TRBV14 to TRBJ2-5, with 9 bases aligning to TRBD1. Germline values: CDR1 SGHDN, CDR2 FVKESK. The CDR3 contains 14 residues. V shed 3 bases and J 7 bases; nucleotides not matched to a gene: 6. CDR3 sequence (DNA): TGTGCCAGCAGCCATACAGGGGGCGCCGTGACCCAGTACTTC. This sequence encodes CASSHTGGAVTQYF.

The J gene is TRBJ2-3, the V gene TRBV20-1; D perhaps matches TRBD2 (6 bases). Germline CDR1 reads DFQATT; CDR2 reads SNEGSKA (reference sequence). The length of the CDR3 is 14 residues. V lost 1 base to trimming and J lost 8 bases, with 16 bases between them. The CDR3, as DNA: TGCAGTGCTAGAGTGGGACTGGCGAAGGGTACGCAGTATTTT. Translation gives CSARVGLAKGTQYF.

CDR3 nucleotides: TGTGCCAGCAGCTTAGCCGAACTAGCGGGGACCTTCTACGAGCAGTACTTC. Translated: CASSLAELAGTFYEQYF. The gene calls are TRBV7-2 and TRBJ2-7; 10 bases align to TRBD2. CDR1 and CDR2 from the germline V gene are SGHTA and FQGNSA. The CDR3 totals 17 residues. Germline trimming cut 0 bases from V and 3 bases from J; bases unmatched to any gene: 8.

In this sample, this clonotype turned up many times. The genes are TRBV3-1 and TRBJ2-1; perhaps TRBD2 as D (6 bases). Germline CDR1 LGHDT, CDR2 YNNKEL (reference sequence). This CDR3 comprises 12 residues. The V end lost 4 bases, the J end lost 12 bases, and 13 bases lay between the germline ends. The CDR3 DNA follows: TGTGCCAGCAGCCCATCCGGGACTCTGCAGTTCTTC. This encodes CASSPSGTLQFF.

The V gene is TRBV3-1, the J gene TRBJ1-2; D is unclear. Trimming shortened V by 3 bases and J by 2 bases, and 16 bases separated the two germline ends. Germline CDR1 reads LGHDT; CDR2 reads YNNKEL (reference sequence). This CDR3 comprises 16 residues. DNA for the CDR3: TGTGCCAGCAGCCAGGTGGTACAGTCGATCAACTATGGCTACACCTTC. Translated, it gives CASSQVVQSINYGYTF.

This clonotype was seen a few times. The chain links TRBV9 to TRBJ2-1; D possibly corresponds to TRBD1 (5 bases). There are 15 residues in the CDR3. Germline CDR1 SGDLS, CDR2 YYNGEE. Between the trimmed V and J ends, which lost 2 bases and 4 bases, there was a span of 13 bases. This CDR3 is CASSVWGPDYNEQFF. For the CDR3, the DNA is TGTGCCAGCAGCGTTTGGGGCCCAGATTACAATGAGCAGTTCTTC.

This clonotype was found many times. This chain links TRBV20-1 with TRBJ2-7, with D possibly being TRBD1 (6 bases). V was clipped by 5 bases and J by 1 base, with 12 bases between them. Germline V gene sequence: CDR1 DFQATT, CDR2 SNEGSKA (reference sequence). This CDR3 region has 13 residues. The CDR3 DNA reads TGCAGTGCTGGAAAGACAGGATCCTACGAGCAGTACTTC. As protein: CSAGKTGSYEQYF.

The CDR3 sequence: CSASGGSMGSADTQYF. In nucleotides, the CDR3 is TGCAGTGCTAGTGGCGGGTCCATGGGATCTGCAGATACGCAGTATTTT. V gene TRBV20-1 combines with J gene TRBJ2-3; a weak D match, TRBD2 (5 bases). Trimming took 3 bases from V and 4 from J, leaving 20 bases between them. This CDR3 is built from 16 residues. The germline CDR1 and CDR2 sequences are DFQATT and SNEGSKA (reference sequence).

The chain recombines TRBV5-5 with TRBJ2-1; D is tentatively TRBD1 or TRBD2 (6 bases each). Trimming cost V 4 bases and J 7 bases, with 21 bases left between them. The germline V gene has CDR1 SGHKS and CDR2 YYEKEE (reference sequence). The CDR3 spans 16 residues. CDR3 loop: CASSPPTNGGGNEQFF. In DNA form, the CDR3 reads TGTGCCAGCAGCCCCCCGACTAACGGGGGCGGGAATGAGCAGTTCTTC.

The rearrangement uses TRBV3-1 and TRBJ2-1; TRBD2 matches at 14 bases. This CDR3 has 15 residues. CDR1 is LGHDT, CDR2 YNNKEL, per germline (reference sequence). V lost 1 base, J lost 8 bases, and 1 base stayed unmatched. DNA for the CDR3: TGTGCCAGCAGCCAAGGGGGACTAGCGGGGGATGAGCAGTTCTTC. Protein: CASSQGGLAGDEQFF.

This clonotype was recorded a few times. The V and J genes are TRBV2 and TRBJ2-1; TRBD2 matches at 9 bases. The CDR3 length is 16 residues. V shed 0 bases and J 3 bases; nucleotides not matched to a gene: 3. Germline values: CDR1 SNHLY, CDR2 FYNNEI. CDR3 nucleotide sequence: TGTGCCAGCAGTGAAGCTAGCGGGGGCATCTACAATGAGCAGTTCTTC. Its translation is CASSEASGGIYNEQFF. Drawing the rest from reference TRBV2 and TRBJ2-1, the complete variable domain is EPEVTQTPSHQVTQMGQEVILRCVPISNHLYFYWYRQILGQKVEFLVSFYNNEISEKSEIFDDQFSVERPDGSNFTLKIRSTKLEDSAMYFCASSEASGGIYNEQFFGPGTRLTVL.

This clonotype was picked up a small number of times. The chain links TRBV7-9 to TRBJ2-5; D possibly corresponds to TRBD1 (5 bases). Trimming left V 8 bases short and J 0 bases short, with 10 bases between. Per germline, CDR1 SEHNR and CDR2 FQNEAQ (reference sequence). The CDR3 is 13 residues long. CDR3 nucleotide sequence: TGTGCCAGCGGCCCGACAGACCAAGAGACCCAGTACTTC. Translation: CASGPTDQETQYF.

The V call is TRBV6-2 or TRBV6-3, the J call TRBJ1-5; TRBD1 might be the D (6 bases). The CDR3 totals 15 residues. V dropped 5 bases and J dropped 12 bases, with 23 bases sitting between them. From germline, CDR1 is MNHEY and CDR2 SVGEGT. For the CDR3, the DNA is TGTGCCAGCAGTACCGGCAGACAGGTAATTCCGGACCAGCATTTT. Protein sequence: CASSTGRQVIPDQHF.